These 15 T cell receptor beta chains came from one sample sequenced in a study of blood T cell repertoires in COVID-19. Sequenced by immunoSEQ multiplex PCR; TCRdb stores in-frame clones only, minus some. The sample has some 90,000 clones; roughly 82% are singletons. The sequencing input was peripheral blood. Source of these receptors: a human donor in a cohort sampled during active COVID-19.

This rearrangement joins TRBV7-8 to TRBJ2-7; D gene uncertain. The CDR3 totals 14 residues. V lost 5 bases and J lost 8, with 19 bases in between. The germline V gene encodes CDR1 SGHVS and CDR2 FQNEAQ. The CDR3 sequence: CASSPGQAPVKQYF. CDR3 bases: TGTGCCAGCAGCCCCGGCCAGGCCCCCGTCAAGCAGTACTTC.

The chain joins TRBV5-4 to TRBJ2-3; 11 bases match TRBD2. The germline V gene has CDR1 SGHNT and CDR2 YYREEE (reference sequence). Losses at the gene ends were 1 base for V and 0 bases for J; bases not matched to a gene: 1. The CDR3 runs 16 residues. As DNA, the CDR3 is TGTGCCAGCAGCTTGAGACTAGCGGGAAGCACAGATACGCAGTATTTT. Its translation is CASSLRLAGSTDTQYF.

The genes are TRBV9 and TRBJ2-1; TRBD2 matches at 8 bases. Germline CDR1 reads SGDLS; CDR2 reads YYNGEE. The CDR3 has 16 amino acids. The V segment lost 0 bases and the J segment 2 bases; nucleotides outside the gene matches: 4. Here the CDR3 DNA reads TGTGCCAGCAGCGTAGCTCCAGCGGGAGCCTACAATGAGCAGTTCTTC. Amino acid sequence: CASSVAPAGAYNEQFF.

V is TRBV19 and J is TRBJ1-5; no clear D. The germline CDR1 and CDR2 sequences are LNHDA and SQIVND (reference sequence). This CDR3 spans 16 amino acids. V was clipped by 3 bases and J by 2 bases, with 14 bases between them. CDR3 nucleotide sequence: TGTGCCAGTAGTATGGGCAGGAGGCAGGGCAATCAGCCCCAGCATTTT. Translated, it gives CASSMGRRQGNQPQHF.

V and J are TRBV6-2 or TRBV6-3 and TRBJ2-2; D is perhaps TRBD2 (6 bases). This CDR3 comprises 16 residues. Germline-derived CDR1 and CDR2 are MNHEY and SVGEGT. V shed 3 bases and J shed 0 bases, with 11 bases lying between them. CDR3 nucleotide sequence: TGTGCCAGCAGTTATAGGGACTTCGCGAACACCGGGGAGCTGTTTTTT. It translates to CASSYRDFANTGELFF.

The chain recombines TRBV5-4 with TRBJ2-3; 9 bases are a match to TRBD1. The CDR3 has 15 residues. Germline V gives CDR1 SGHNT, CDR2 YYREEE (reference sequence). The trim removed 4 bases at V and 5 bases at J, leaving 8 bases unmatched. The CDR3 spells CASSGNRGPEDTQYF. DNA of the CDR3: TGTGCCAGCAGCGGAAACAGGGGGCCCGAAGATACGCAGTATTTT.

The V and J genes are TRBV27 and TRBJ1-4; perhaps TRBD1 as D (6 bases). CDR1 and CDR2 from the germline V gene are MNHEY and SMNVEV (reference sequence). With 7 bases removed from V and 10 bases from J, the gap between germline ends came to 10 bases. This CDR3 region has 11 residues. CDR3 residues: CASKGVGKLFF. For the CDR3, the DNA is TGTGCCAGCAAGGGGGTAGGAAAACTGTTTTTT.

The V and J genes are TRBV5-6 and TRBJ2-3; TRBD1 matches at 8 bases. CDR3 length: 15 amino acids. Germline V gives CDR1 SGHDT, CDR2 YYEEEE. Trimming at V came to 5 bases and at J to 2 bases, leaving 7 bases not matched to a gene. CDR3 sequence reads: CASRGQGAFTDTQYF. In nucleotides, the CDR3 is TGTGCCAGCAGGGGGCAGGGGGCCTTCACAGATACGCAGTATTTT. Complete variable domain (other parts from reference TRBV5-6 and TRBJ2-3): DAGVTQSPTHLIKTRGQQVTLRCSPKSGHDTVSWYQQALGQGPQFIFQYYEEEERQRGNFPDRFSGHQFPNYSSELNVNALLLGDSALYLCASRGQGAFTDTQYFGPGTRLTVL.

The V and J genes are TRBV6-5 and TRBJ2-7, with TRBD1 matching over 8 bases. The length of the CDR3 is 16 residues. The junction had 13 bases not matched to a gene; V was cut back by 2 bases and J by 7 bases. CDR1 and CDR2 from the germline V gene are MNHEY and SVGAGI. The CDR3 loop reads CASSYHTGGGRREQYF. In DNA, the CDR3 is TGTGCCAGCAGTTACCACACAGGGGGAGGTAGGAGGGAGCAGTACTTC.

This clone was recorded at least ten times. Here the CDR3 DNA reads TGTGCCAGCAGCTTAGCAGGGGTTGGGGAGCCCCAGCATTTT. Translation gives CASSLAGVGEPQHF. The rearrangement links TRBV7-9 to TRBJ1-5; D perhaps matches TRBD1 (5 bases). With 0 bases removed from V and 8 bases from J, the gap between germline ends came to 11 bases. The CDR3 length is 14 residues. Germline V gene sequence: CDR1 SEHNR, CDR2 FQNEAQ (reference sequence).

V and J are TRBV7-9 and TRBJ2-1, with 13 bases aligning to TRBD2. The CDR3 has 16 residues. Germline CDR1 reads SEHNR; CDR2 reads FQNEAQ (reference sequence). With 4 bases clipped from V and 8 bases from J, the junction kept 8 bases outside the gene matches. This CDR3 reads CASSSYWTSGSDEQFF. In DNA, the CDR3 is TGTGCCAGCAGCTCATACTGGACTAGCGGGAGTGATGAGCAGTTCTTC.

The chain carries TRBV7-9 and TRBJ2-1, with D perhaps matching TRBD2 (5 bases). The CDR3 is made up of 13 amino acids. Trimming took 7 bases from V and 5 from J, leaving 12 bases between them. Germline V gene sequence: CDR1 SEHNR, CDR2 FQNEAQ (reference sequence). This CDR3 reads CASTKTNDNEQFF. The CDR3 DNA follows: TGTGCCAGCACCAAGACTAATGACAATGAGCAGTTCTTC.

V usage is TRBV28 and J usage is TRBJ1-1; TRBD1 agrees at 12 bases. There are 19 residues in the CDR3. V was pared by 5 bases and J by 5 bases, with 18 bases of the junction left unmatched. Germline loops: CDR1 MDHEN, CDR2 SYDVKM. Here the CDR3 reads CASSMAGWDRGHGKTEAFF. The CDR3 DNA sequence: TGTGCCAGCAGTATGGCAGGCTGGGACAGGGGGCATGGAAAAACTGAAGCTTTCTTT.

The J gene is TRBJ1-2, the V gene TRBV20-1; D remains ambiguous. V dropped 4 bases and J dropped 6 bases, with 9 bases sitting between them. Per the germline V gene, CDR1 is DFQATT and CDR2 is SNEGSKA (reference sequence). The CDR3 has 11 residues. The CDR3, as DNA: TGCAGTGCTACCTTCGGGAATGGCTACACCTTC. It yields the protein CSATFGNGYTF.

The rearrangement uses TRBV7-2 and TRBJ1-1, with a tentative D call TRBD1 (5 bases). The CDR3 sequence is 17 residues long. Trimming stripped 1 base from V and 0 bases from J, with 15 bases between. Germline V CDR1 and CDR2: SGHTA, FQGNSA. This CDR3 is CASSLVRAGDMNTEAFF. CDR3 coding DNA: TGTGCCAGCAGCTTAGTTAGGGCGGGGGATATGAACACTGAAGCTTTCTTT.